This record concerns one TCR beta chain sequence. Its antigen has not been determined. The input lacks base qualities; no much larger clone sits a single base away. This sample was included in a study of T cell responses to AZD1222 COVID-19 vaccine (dated by TCRdb to the early 2020s). General notes on the study: AZD1222 recipients given second doses at about 4 weeks or at about 12 weeks were pooled, since spike-specific TCR depth and breadth were not found to differ between the two schedules. TCR sequencing was performed for 233 trial participants, of whom 207 were given two doses of AZD1222 and around 25 were given two doses of MenACWY control vaccine. Trial participants were enrolled by age into subgroups of 18-55, 56-69 and 70-plus years, and 148, 28 and 57 TCR-sequenced participants, respectively, were included in these subgroups.

The CDR3 regions of human TCRbeta chains were analyzed by immunosequencing. On the authors' methods: Repertoire TCRs were checked for matches against a reference library of SARS-CoV-2-specific TCRs that had been generated using the MIRA antigen-specificity platform. Breadth meant the fraction of unique TCRs that were SARS-CoV-2-associated, whereas depth meant the fraction of total T cells that were SARS-CoV-2-associated. Using the MIRA data, each spike-specific TCR was mapped to the spike region that the TCR reacts to and placed in a CD4 or CD8 class. Log10-transformed breadth and depth values were compared by one-way ANOVA with Sidak's multiple comparisons tests. Here the immuneACCESS table is served through TCRdb, limited to in-frame sequences with V and J called. Missing clones are a known gap in these copies; in checked studies unresolved V genes cover under half, and the rest lacks a known reason. D and trimming were read from the DNA, whereas the V and J calls and clone size are those reported in that table. The sample table shows 87,000 or so clones, and less than 90% are seen once. Jointly, the top ten make up roughly 4% of the sample.

Broader findings and caveats from the paper: The 56-69-year group was small, and its depth increase did not reach significance, likely because of low power. Conclusions about previously exposed vaccinees are limited because only a handful of AZD1222 recipients were SARS-CoV-2 seropositive at baseline. Vaccine-associated CD4 TCRs spanned the whole spike protein, with dominant responses in regions 160-218 and 743-854. Reportedly, almost half of the unique spike-specific TCRs recognized epitopes lying outside the regions that are mutated in the B.1.351 and B.1.1.7 variants. Participants were mostly white British and included more females than males, and it was suggested by the authors that clonal diversity may have been underestimated. A significant rise in spike-specific TCR breadth and depth was observed after two AZD1222 doses relative to day 0 and relative to MenACWY recipients. Because no samples from the day 14 peak response were available, repertoires could be characterized only after the peak T cell response.

The time point label here, explained by the study, means: baseline before first vaccination. Samples from vaccinated people were obtained from the UK trials COV001 and COV002, which included a single-blind randomized controlled phase 2/3 trial of AZD1222 (ChAdOx1 nCoV-19) in healthy adults. For TCRbeta chain sequencing, PBMC samples from trial participants were taken at day 0 and at day 28 after the second dose. CDR3 length: 16 amino acids, cysteine to phenylalanine. The kept DNA is CDR3 alone, 48 bases in frame from the first base. From a lookup of the germline V gene (reference sequence), CDR1 and CDR2 are LNHDA and SQIVND. The V and J ends are trimmed by 6 bases and 2 bases, leaving 14 bases between them.

The chain is made from TRBV19 and TRBJ1-6, with TRBD1 tentatively as D gene (5 bases match). The sequence derives from an adult in good health. The source material was peripheral blood, sampled on day 0 of AZD1222 vaccination. The encoded CDR3 is CASRLGGEAYNSPLHF. In nucleotides, the sequence is TGTGCCAGTAGACTCGGGGGAGAAGCCTATAATTCACCCCTCCACTTT.